A selection of T cell receptor beta chains follows, all from one sample in a study of control samples from healthy donors and cancer patients. Sequenced by immunoSEQ multiplex PCR; TCRdb stores in-frame clones only, minus some. The table shows 160,000 or so clones, with nearly 96% occurring only once. Sequenced input: blood. The receptors were gathered from a woman aged 25-40 years in good health. Both conserved end residues are part of each CDR3. Each record gives: V gene, D gene, J gene, CDR3 protein. A D gene is named only where the DNA matches it firmly.

TRBV5-1	TRBD1	TRBJ1-3	CASSSGTGRTGNTIYF
TRBV5-4	-	TRBJ2-3	CASSLRGLRGTDTQYF
TRBV7-9	-	TRBJ2-1	CASSDTYNEQFF
TRBV30	-	TRBJ1-5	CAWSVTGRVNQPQHF
TRBV6-1	-	TRBJ2-6	CASSEYLRETGANVLTF
TRBV6-2/TRBV6-3	-	TRBJ2-3	CASSYSGGAADTQYF
TRBV29-1	-	TRBJ1-4	CSVKTGVEEKLFF
TRBV3-1/TRBV3-2	-	TRBJ2-7	CASSQDFTGYHYEQYF
TRBV7-8	-	TRBJ1-3	CASSLGLGGSGNTIYF
TRBV15	-	TRBJ2-1	CATSRGPNEQFF
TRBV3-1/TRBV3-2	-	TRBJ1-1	CASSQGVPLEAFF
TRBV28	TRBD1	TRBJ1-2	CASRRTGNYGYTF
TRBV3-1/TRBV3-2	-	TRBJ2-4	CASQGTNIQYF
TRBV10-2	TRBD1	TRBJ1-5	CASRDRANQPQHF
TRBV2	TRBD1	TRBJ2-2	CASSPRTGWNTGELFF
TRBV5-5	-	TRBJ1-1	CASSLGSAGTEAFF
TRBV3-1/TRBV3-2	-	TRBJ2-2	CASSLRGPGGELFF
TRBV29-1	TRBD2	TRBJ2-3	CSVILERGTTDTQYF
TRBV9	TRBD1	TRBJ1-2	CASSVGGQGNYGYTF
TRBV4-1	-	TRBJ1-6	CASTPVTGPIPPLHF
TRBV7-9	TRBD2	TRBJ2-2	CASSQTSGRAGTGELFF
TRBV2	TRBD1	TRBJ2-6	CASSPGQGSSGANVLTF
TRBV18	-	TRBJ1-3	CASSPWGPPSGNTIYF
TRBV3-1/TRBV3-2	-	TRBJ1-6	CASSPPHKDSPLHF